The rows below give T cell receptor beta chains drawn from one sample of a study of blood T cell repertoires in COVID-19. TCRdb's copy holds only in-frame clones and misses some; the assay was immunoSEQ multiplex PCR. The sample includes 65,000 to 75,000 clones, 90% of them seen just once. Sequencing used peripheral blood. The source of these receptors is a man aged 45 to 65 with acute or convalescent COVID-19. CDR3s include the opening cysteine and the closing phenylalanine or tryptophan. The D gene is left open where the match is weak.

d_call	v_call	j_call	cdr3_aa
TRBD1	TRBV6-1	TRBJ1-1	CASSEKGTGLEGTEAFF
TRBD1	TRBV4-3	TRBJ1-6	CASSQIAGDRGNSPLHF
NA	TRBV27	TRBJ1-1	CASSDRVNTEAFF
NA	TRBV5-8	TRBJ2-3	CASSLQGRSTDTQYF
TRBD2	TRBV29-1	TRBJ2-5	CSVEGTSGSIRLTGTQYF
NA	TRBV3-1/TRBV3-2	TRBJ1-5	CASSRGGLHSNQPQHF
NA	TRBV10-2	TRBJ1-2	CASSEGGVRGYTF
NA	TRBV10-2	TRBJ1-6	CASGDIGIGSPLHF
TRBD1	TRBV12-5	TRBJ1-5	CASGLVTGTTF
NA	TRBV11-2	TRBJ1-1	CASSLNRQAFF
NA	TRBV5-5	TRBJ1-5	CASSPQGGSNQPQHF
TRBD2	TRBV3-1/TRBV3-2	TRBJ2-1	CASSQGGFAYNEQFF
TRBD2	TRBV28	TRBJ2-3	CASRPLSGRSTDTQYF
TRBD1	TRBV6-4	TRBJ2-5	CASSVDRGETQYF
NA	TRBV16	TRBJ2-7	CASSPLRDYEQYF
NA	TRBV19	TRBJ2-1	CASLGWNNEQFF
NA	TRBV4-3	TRBJ1-3	CASSQVGAGNTIYF
NA	TRBV24-1	TRBJ2-1	CATSDTSTYEQFF
NA	TRBV11-2	TRBJ2-7	CASSDRRFGRRSYEQYF
NA	TRBV6-4	TRBJ1-1	CASSDSGRYVNTEAFF
TRBD2	TRBV6-2/TRBV6-3	TRBJ2-1	CASSYYSGSSYNEQFF
NA	TRBV19	TRBJ1-1	CASSGRWSGNTEAFF
NA	TRBV6-2/TRBV6-3	TRBJ2-3	CASSSTRVADTQYF
NA	TRBV25-1	TRBJ2-2	CASSEWSGPGELFF
NA	TRBV30	TRBJ2-1	CAWRRLDISYNEQFF
TRBD2	TRBV28	TRBJ2-3	CASSSGGAPDTQYF
NA	TRBV5-1	TRBJ2-5	CASSPGGGHTEDQETQYF
NA	TRBV29-1	TRBJ2-6	CSARSGANVLTF
TRBD2	TRBV3-1/TRBV3-2	TRBJ2-3	CASRLRLAGTDTQYF
TRBD2	TRBV5-5	TRBJ2-3	CASSLFVLAGVDTQYF
TRBD1	TRBV5-1	TRBJ1-1	CASSVEGQDTEAFF
NA	TRBV5-6	TRBJ2-5	CASSFVESPWTQYF
TRBD2	TRBV9	TRBJ2-1	CASSVQIGTSAPEQFF
TRBD1	TRBV4-1	TRBJ2-7	CASSQGGQGYEQYF
TRBD1	TRBV10-3	TRBJ1-1	CAISAGTGRTEAFF